This TCR beta chain was profiled in a study of OX40 agonist ivuxolimab in advanced cancers. Study context: Administration of intravenous ivuxolimab to patients occurred every 2 weeks at 0.01 to 10 mg/kg.

Using immunoSEQ multiplex PCR, the repertoire was profiled, and TCRdb retains in-frame clones only, with some absent. The sample has roughly 74,000 clones; 94% are singletons. The CDR3 contains 16 residues. CDR1 is MNHNS and CDR2 is SASEGT in the germline V gene. Trimming shortened V by 4 bases and J by 5 bases, and 20 bases separated the two germline ends. This sequence was found in an adult with an advanced solid tumor such as melanoma, head and neck, liver or kidney cancer. This specimen was CD4+ or CD8+ T cells sorted from blood, taken in a trial of the OX40 agonist ivuxolimab. The chain recombines TRBV6-1 with TRBJ2-5, with D perhaps being TRBD1 or TRBD2 (5 bases each). The CDR3 here is CASSGGGVWVAETQYF. The CDR3 DNA sequence: TGTGCCAGCAGTGGTGGGGGAGTATGGGTCGCGGAGACCCAGTACTTC.